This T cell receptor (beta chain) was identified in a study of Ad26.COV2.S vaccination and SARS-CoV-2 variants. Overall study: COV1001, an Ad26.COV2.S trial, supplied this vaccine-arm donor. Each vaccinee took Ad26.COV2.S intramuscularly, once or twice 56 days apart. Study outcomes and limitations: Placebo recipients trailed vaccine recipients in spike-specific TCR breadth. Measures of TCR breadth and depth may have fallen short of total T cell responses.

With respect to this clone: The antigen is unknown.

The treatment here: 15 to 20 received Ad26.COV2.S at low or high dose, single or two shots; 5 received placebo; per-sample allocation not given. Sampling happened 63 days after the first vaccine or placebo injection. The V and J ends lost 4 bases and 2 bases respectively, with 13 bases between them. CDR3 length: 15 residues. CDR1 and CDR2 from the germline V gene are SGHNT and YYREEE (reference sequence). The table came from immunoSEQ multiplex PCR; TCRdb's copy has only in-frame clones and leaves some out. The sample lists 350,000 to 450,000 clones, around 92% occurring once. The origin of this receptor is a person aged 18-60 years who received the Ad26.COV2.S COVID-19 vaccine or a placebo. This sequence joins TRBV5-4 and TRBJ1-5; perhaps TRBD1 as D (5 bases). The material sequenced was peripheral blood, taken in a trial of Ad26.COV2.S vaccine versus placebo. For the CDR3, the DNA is TGTGCCAGCAGCGTCCAGGGTTTAGGCAATCAGCCCCAGCATTTT. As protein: CASSVQGLGNQPQHF.